These T cell receptor beta chains were read from a single sample in a study of Tregs in tolerant kidney transplant recipients. TCRdb keeps only in-frame clones here, not all; method: immunoSEQ multiplex PCR. Of some 250,000 clones in the sample, around 81% were seen once. Sequencing was done on a sample of CD4+ T cells from blood. The receptors here all came from a human donor in good health. Both conserved end residues are part of each CDR3. D genes are given only for firm matches. For some rows the clone size is stated as once, few or many, or as a class when expanded; others skip it.

d_call: TRBD1
v_call: TRBV2
j_call: TRBJ2-4
clone_size: .
cdr3_aa: CASSEDREAKNIQYF
cdr3_nt: TGTGCCAGCAGTGAGGACAGGGAGGCCAAAAACATTCAGTACTTC

d_call: TRBD1
v_call: TRBV11-3
j_call: TRBJ2-3
clone_size: .
cdr3_aa: CASSQDRDADTQYF
cdr3_nt: TGTGCCAGCAGCCAAGACAGGGACGCAGATACGCAGTATTTT

d_call: .
v_call: TRBV6-5
j_call: TRBJ2-7
clone_size: .
cdr3_aa: CASSYSRRLGGEQYF
cdr3_nt: TGTGCCAGCAGTTACTCCCGACGCCTAGGGGGCGAGCAGTACTTC

d_call: .
v_call: TRBV7-6
j_call: TRBJ2-3
clone_size: .
cdr3_aa: CASSSSAVTDTQYF
cdr3_nt: TGTGCCAGCAGCTCCTCCGCGGTCACAGATACGCAGTATTTT

d_call: .
v_call: TRBV5-1
j_call: TRBJ2-5
clone_size: .
cdr3_aa: CASSLRTRGAEETQYF
cdr3_nt: TGCGCCAGCAGCTTACGGACTCGGGGGGCGGAGGAGACCCAGTACTTC

d_call: .
v_call: TRBV7-6
j_call: TRBJ2-1
clone_size: .
cdr3_aa: CASSSGPVSYNEQFF
cdr3_nt: TGTGCCAGCAGCTCCGGACCGGTATCCTACAATGAGCAGTTCTTC

d_call: .
v_call: TRBV12-2
j_call: TRBJ2-2
clone_size: few
cdr3_aa: CASRPRHQGTGGYTGELFF
cdr3_nt: TGTGCAAGTCGCCCTCGCCACCAGGGGACAGGGGGCTACACCGGGGAGCTGTTTTTT

d_call: .
v_call: TRBV10-3
j_call: TRBJ2-7
clone_size: few
cdr3_aa: CAIRKQGPDEQYF
cdr3_nt: TGTGCCATCAGGAAGCAGGGGCCCGACGAGCAGTACTTC

d_call: .
v_call: TRBV18
j_call: TRBJ2-7
clone_size: .
cdr3_aa: CASSPLIPGPTYEQYF
cdr3_nt: TGTGCCAGCTCACCCCTGATTCCGGGCCCCACCTACGAGCAGTACTTC

d_call: .
v_call: TRBV2
j_call: TRBJ1-1
clone_size: .
cdr3_aa: CASGGPRNTEAFF
cdr3_nt: TGTGCCAGCGGGGGGCCCCGGAACACTGAAGCTTTCTTT

d_call: .
v_call: TRBV5-5
j_call: TRBJ1-1
clone_size: .
cdr3_aa: CASSRQSNTEAFF
cdr3_nt: TGTGCCAGCAGCCGACAGAGCAACACTGAAGCTTTCTTT

d_call: TRBD1
v_call: TRBV10-3
j_call: TRBJ1-2
clone_size: .
cdr3_aa: CAISRDPRDSGYGYTF
cdr3_nt: TGTGCCATCAGTCGTGACCCACGGGACAGCGGCTATGGCTACACCTTC

d_call: .
v_call: TRBV6-1
j_call: TRBJ1-5
clone_size: .
cdr3_aa: CASSLLGDSNQPQHF
cdr3_nt: TGTGCCAGCAGTCTACTAGGCGATAGCAATCAGCCCCAGCATTTT

d_call: TRBD2
v_call: TRBV4-2
j_call: TRBJ2-1
clone_size: .
cdr3_aa: CASSQAAGGTYNEQFF
cdr3_nt: TGTGCCAGCAGCCAAGCAGCGGGGGGTACCTACAATGAGCAGTTCTTC

d_call: TRBD1
v_call: TRBV29-1
j_call: TRBJ2-2
clone_size: .
cdr3_aa: CSVGGSEQGKANTGELFF
cdr3_nt: TGCAGCGTTGGTGGATCTGAACAGGGGAAAGCGAACACCGGGGAGCTGTTTTTT

d_call: .
v_call: TRBV19
j_call: TRBJ1-2
clone_size: .
cdr3_aa: CASTAAGGYTF
cdr3_nt: TGTGCCAGTACGGCGGCTGGGGGCTACACCTTC

d_call: TRBD1
v_call: TRBV2
j_call: TRBJ1-6
clone_size: once
cdr3_aa: CASSRDSSYNSPLHF
cdr3_nt: TGTGCCAGCAGTAGGGACAGCTCCTATAATTCACCCCTCCACTTT

d_call: .
v_call: TRBV5-1
j_call: TRBJ2-7
clone_size: .
cdr3_aa: CASSLAPGVNNYEQYF
cdr3_nt: TGCGCCAGCAGCTTGGCCCCGGGCGTTAATAACTACGAGCAGTACTTC

d_call: .
v_call: TRBV2
j_call: TRBJ1-2
clone_size: .
cdr3_aa: CASSPPAANYGYTF
cdr3_nt: TGTGCCAGCAGCCCTCCAGCAGCTAACTATGGCTACACCTTC

d_call: .
v_call: TRBV19
j_call: TRBJ1-1
clone_size: .
cdr3_aa: CASSPREDTEAFF
cdr3_nt: TGTGCCAGTAGTCCTCGAGAAGACACTGAAGCTTTCTTT

d_call: .
v_call: TRBV18
j_call: TRBJ1-5
clone_size: .
cdr3_aa: CASSEPGVPGNQPQHF
cdr3_nt: TGTGCCAGCTCCGAACCGGGGGTGCCGGGCAATCAGCCCCAGCATTTT

d_call: .
v_call: TRBV2
j_call: TRBJ2-7
clone_size: .
cdr3_aa: CASNLDWRTYEQYF
cdr3_nt: TGTGCCAGCAACCTGGACTGGAGGACATACGAGCAGTACTTC

d_call: TRBD2
v_call: TRBV10-3
j_call: TRBJ2-3
clone_size: .
cdr3_aa: CAISGGAEDTQYF
cdr3_nt: TGTGCCATTAGCGGGGGGGCCGAGGATACGCAGTATTTT

d_call: .
v_call: TRBV18
j_call: TRBJ1-2
clone_size: .
cdr3_aa: CASSPTPGASGYTF
cdr3_nt: TGTGCCAGCTCTCCAACACCAGGGGCCAGTGGCTACACCTTC

d_call: .
v_call: TRBV5-1
j_call: TRBJ2-2
clone_size: .
cdr3_aa: CASSLAPQGPAVTGELFF
cdr3_nt: TGCGCCAGCAGCTTGGCCCCGCAGGGGCCCGCGGTCACCGGGGAGCTGTTTTTT

d_call: .
v_call: TRBV4-2
j_call: TRBJ1-2
clone_size: once
cdr3_aa: CASSPFGQRDYGYTF
cdr3_nt: TGTGCCAGCAGCCCTTTCGGACAGAGAGACTATGGCTACACCTTC

d_call: .
v_call: TRBV2
j_call: TRBJ1-4
clone_size: few
cdr3_aa: CASRQGEKLFF
cdr3_nt: TGTGCCAGCAGGCAAGGTGAAAAACTGTTTTTT

d_call: .
v_call: TRBV7-3
j_call: TRBJ2-3
clone_size: .
cdr3_aa: CASSLNPGVGTDTQYF
cdr3_nt: TGTGCCAGCAGCTTAAACCCGGGTGTTGGGACAGATACGCAGTATTTT

d_call: TRBD2
v_call: TRBV11-2
j_call: TRBJ2-7
clone_size: .
cdr3_aa: CASSPPTSAYEQYF
cdr3_nt: TGTGCCAGCAGCCCCCCGACTAGCGCTTACGAGCAGTACTTC

d_call: TRBD1
v_call: TRBV12-5
j_call: TRBJ1-2
clone_size: .
cdr3_aa: CASGSGQGNNYGYTF
cdr3_nt: TGTGCTAGTGGTTCCGGACAGGGGAACAACTATGGCTACACCTTC

d_call: .
v_call: TRBV5-4
j_call: TRBJ2-5
clone_size: once
cdr3_aa: CASSFLRGQETQYF
cdr3_nt: TGTGCCAGCAGCTTTCTCCGAGGGCAAGAGACCCAGTACTTC

d_call: TRBD2
v_call: TRBV10-3
j_call: TRBJ2-7
clone_size: .
cdr3_aa: CATRYGGSFSYEQYF
cdr3_nt: TGTGCCACTCGTTATGGCGGGAGCTTCTCCTACGAGCAGTACTTC

d_call: .
v_call: TRBV7-9
j_call: TRBJ2-3
clone_size: few
cdr3_aa: CASSLLLGTDTQYF
cdr3_nt: TGTGCCAGCAGCTTACTTTTAGGGACAGATACGCAGTATTTT

d_call: TRBD1
v_call: TRBV18
j_call: TRBJ2-7
clone_size: .
cdr3_aa: CASSPGQGGSSYEQYF
cdr3_nt: TGTGCCAGCTCACCAGGACAGGGGGGAAGCTCCTACGAGCAGTACTTC

d_call: TRBD1
v_call: TRBV10-3
j_call: TRBJ1-1
clone_size: .
cdr3_aa: CAISESGTANTEAFF
cdr3_nt: TGTGCCATCAGTGAGTCCGGGACAGCGAACACTGAAGCTTTCTTT

d_call: TRBD1
v_call: TRBV7-9
j_call: TRBJ1-1
clone_size: .
cdr3_aa: CASSADRDYVTEAFF
cdr3_nt: TGTGCCAGCAGCGCAGACAGGGATTATGTCACTGAAGCTTTCTTT

d_call: .
v_call: TRBV14
j_call: TRBJ2-7
clone_size: .
cdr3_aa: CASSPRPGNYEQYF
cdr3_nt: TGTGCCAGCAGCCCACGACCCGGAAACTACGAGCAGTACTTC

d_call: .
v_call: TRBV5-6
j_call: TRBJ2-7
clone_size: .
cdr3_aa: CASSVKYEQYF
cdr3_nt: TGTGCCAGCAGCGTCAAATACGAGCAGTACTTC

d_call: TRBD1
v_call: TRBV6-1
j_call: TRBJ1-3
clone_size: once
cdr3_aa: CASSLPGQGPATIYF
cdr3_nt: TGTGCCAGCAGTCTCCCGGGACAGGGGCCGGCCACCATATATTTT

d_call: .
v_call: TRBV5-1
j_call: TRBJ1-2
clone_size: few
cdr3_aa: CASRLTLRVTGGYTF
cdr3_nt: TGCGCCAGCCGTTTAACCCTCAGGGTCACGGGTGGCTACACCTTC

d_call: .
v_call: TRBV6-5
j_call: TRBJ2-5
clone_size: .
cdr3_aa: CASRDWQQETQYF
cdr3_nt: TGTGCCAGCAGAGACTGGCAGCAAGAGACCCAGTACTTC

d_call: TRBD2
v_call: TRBV13
j_call: TRBJ2-5
clone_size: .
cdr3_aa: CASSLLRGGRETQYF
cdr3_nt: TGTGCCAGCAGCTTACTCCGGGGCGGGAGAGAGACCCAGTACTTC